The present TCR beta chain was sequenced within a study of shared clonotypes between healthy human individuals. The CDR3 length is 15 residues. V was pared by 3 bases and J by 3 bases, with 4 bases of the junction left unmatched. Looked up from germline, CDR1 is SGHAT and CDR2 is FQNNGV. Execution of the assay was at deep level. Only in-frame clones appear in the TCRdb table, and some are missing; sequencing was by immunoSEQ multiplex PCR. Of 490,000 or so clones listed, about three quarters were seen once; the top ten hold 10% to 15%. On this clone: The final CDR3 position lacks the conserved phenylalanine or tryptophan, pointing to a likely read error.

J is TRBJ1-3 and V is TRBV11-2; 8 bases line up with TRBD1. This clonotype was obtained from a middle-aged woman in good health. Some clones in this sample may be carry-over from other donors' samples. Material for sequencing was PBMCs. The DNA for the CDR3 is TGTGCCAGCAGCTTCGACAGGGGAAATGGAAACACCATATATTCT. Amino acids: CASSFDRGNGNTIYS.